This record concerns one T cell receptor beta chain sequence. The antigen is undetermined. The time point here: week 23, last vaccination. With topical imiquimod, each dose of the vaccine consisted of 300 ug of mutant IDH1 20-mer peptide. The repertoire was sequenced with immunoSEQ multiplex PCR; TCRdb's copy has only in-frame clones and lacks some. The sample lists tens of thousands of clones; over 70% were seen once. This entry belongs to a study of a mutant IDH1 vaccine in newly diagnosed glioma. Study-wide results and limits: Immune responses induced by vaccination arose in roughly 95% of the patients.

CDR3 length: 14 amino acids. Looked up from germline, CDR1 is MGHDK and CDR2 is SYGVNS. The sample consisted of PBMCs, taken from a glioma patient whose treatment included an IDH1 peptide vaccine. This sequence joins TRBV25-1 and TRBJ2-5, with a possible D match to TRBD1 (6 bases). The J call may be incorrect, as the DNA end agrees better with TRBJ2-7. This TCR was sampled from a man aged 40-49 years with glioma. The CDR3 DNA follows: TGTGCCAGCAGTGGGCCGGACAGCTCCTACGAGCAGTACTTC. Encoded protein: CASSGPDSSYEQYF.